This T cell receptor (beta chain) was obtained from a study of T cell changes during pregnancy in multiple sclerosis. This table comes from immunoSEQ multiplex PCR, and its TCRdb copy is limited to in-frame clones, with some not included. This sample carries just under 35,000 clones, roughly 93% of them seen once, and the ten largest clones take around 4.2%. Germline CDR1 reads SEHNR; CDR2 reads FQNEAQ (reference sequence). The length of the CDR3 is 15 residues. The ends lost 0 bases at V and 8 bases at J; junction bases unmatched: 4. The chain recombines TRBV7-9 with TRBJ1-6; 7 positions agree with TRBD1. The sample consisted of peripheral blood, taken in the second trimester of pregnancy. The clonotype originates from a female donor in good health, enrolled as a control in a pregnancy study. The CDR3 reads CASSLAPDRDSPLHF. CDR3 DNA sequence: TGTGCCAGCAGCTTAGCCCCCGACAGGGATTCACCCCTCCACTTT.